This note documents a single T cell receptor beta chain sequence. Clones were sequenced by immunoSEQ multiplex PCR, and TCRdb holds only the in-frame ones, with some missing. This sample yields about 150,000 clones, of which roughly 91% are seen a single time; roughly 6.2% belongs to the top ten. The data are from a study of T cell responses to AZD1222 COVID-19 vaccine. The CDR3 has 14 residues. CDR1 and CDR2 (germline): SQVTM, ANQGSEA. Trimming cost V 4 bases and J 1 base; bases outside gene matches: 6. The chain carries TRBV29-1 and TRBJ2-7, with 8 positions matching TRBD1. This clonotype was obtained from an adult who received the AZD1222 COVID-19 vaccine. Sequenced here: peripheral blood, sampled 28 days after the second AZD1222 dose. The CDR3 here is CSVVGTGDSYEQYF. Written as DNA, the CDR3 is TGCAGCGTTGTAGGGACAGGCGATTCCTACGAGCAGTACTTC.